This TCR beta chain is from a study of blood T cell repertoires in COVID-19. Cohort assignment relied on participant-reported clinical history. Measured with immunoSEQ multiplex PCR; TCRdb has only the in-frame clones, and not every one. This sample carries around 140,000 clones, about nine tenths of them seen once, and the ten largest clones take over 4%. This CDR3 has 14 amino acids. V gave up 2 bases and J gave up 8 bases, with 15 bases separating them. The germline V gene encodes CDR1 MDHEN and CDR2 SYDVKM. The sequenced sample consisted of PBMCs or T cells enriched from blood (not recorded which). This clonotype originated in a woman aged 40 to 50 who had been exposed to COVID-19. This chain joins TRBV28 and TRBJ1-2; possible D gene TRBD1, 6 bases. The CDR3 sequence is CASSLGGPQGGYTF. The DNA of the CDR3 is TGTGCCAGCAGTTTAGGGGGCCCCCAGGGCGGCTACACCTTC.